Listed below are T cell receptor beta chains from one sample, sequenced in a study of cytomegalovirus exposure and HLA in healthy donors. Some clones are missing from TCRdb's copy, which holds only in-frame ones; the method was immunoSEQ multiplex PCR. This table has under 250,000 clones, 79% appearing once. The specimen sequenced was PBMCs. These receptors all come from a woman aged 25 to 45 in good health and CMV-seropositive. Both conserved end residues are part of each CDR3. The order of the fields is V gene, D gene, J gene, clone size, CDR3 protein, CDR3 DNA. The D gene is left open where the match is weak. A row's size may be missing; if present it is once, few, many or a size class.

>TRBV7-2|.|TRBJ1-1|.
CASSPEFAWPNTEAFF
TGTGCCAGCAGCCCCGAATTCGCATGGCCGAACACTGAAGCTTTCTTT
>TRBV4-1|TRBD2|TRBJ2-3|.
CASSPPPGLVIDTQYF
TGCGCCAGCAGTCCCCCGCCGGGACTAGTAATAGATACGCAGTATTTT
>TRBV29-1|.|TRBJ1-2|.
CSVAAEGYTF
TGCAGCGTAGCCGCGGAGGGGTACACCTTC
>TRBV5-1|TRBD1|TRBJ2-7|.
CASQGQGTNEQYF
TGCGCCAGCCAAGGACAGGGGACAAACGAGCAGTACTTC
>TRBV4-1|.|TRBJ2-7|.
CASSPTGEGYEQYF
TGCGCCAGCAGCCCGACAGGGGAGGGGTACGAGCAGTACTTC
>TRBV25-1|.|TRBJ1-4|.
CASSEGPGTNEKLFF
TGTGCCAGCAGTGAGGGTCCAGGAACTAATGAAAAACTGTTTTTT
>TRBV27|.|TRBJ2-4|.
CASSWIREIESKNIQYF
TGTGCCAGCAGTTGGATCCGGGAAATTGAAAGCAAAAACATTCAGTACTTC
>TRBV10-1|.|TRBJ2-3|.
CASREQVRFTDTQYF
TGCGCCAGCAGGGAACAGGTGAGGTTCACAGATACGCAGTATTTT
>TRBV4-3|.|TRBJ1-3|.
CASSQDHREIGNTIYF
TGCGCCAGCAGCCAGGACCACAGGGAAATAGGAAACACCATATATTTT
>TRBV7-8|.|TRBJ1-4|.
CASSLAGGTATNEKLFF
TGTGCCAGCAGCTTAGCTGGGGGCACGGCAACTAATGAAAAACTGTTTTTT
>TRBV9|TRBD1|TRBJ2-1|.
CASSTRTGLNEQFF
TGTGCCAGCAGCACTAGGACAGGGCTTAATGAGCAGTTCTTC
>TRBV4-1|.|TRBJ2-7|.
CASSQVVSYEQYF
TGCGCCAGCAGCCAAGTCGTCTCCTACGAGCAGTACTTC
>TRBV7-2|TRBD1|TRBJ2-1|.
CASRRDRVGNEQFF
TGTGCCAGCAGACGGGACAGGGTGGGGAATGAGCAGTTCTTC
>TRBV11-3|TRBD1|TRBJ1-1|.
CASSPRRGDRGGTEAFF
TGTGCCAGCAGCCCTAGAAGGGGGGACAGAGGAGGAACTGAAGCTTTCTTT
>TRBV5-4|TRBD1|TRBJ2-5|.
CASSSNRGTETQYF
TGTGCCAGCAGCTCCAACAGGGGGACCGAGACCCAGTACTTC
>TRBV7-2|TRBD1|TRBJ2-3|few
CASRPTPGQGATDTQYF
TGTGCCAGCAGACCTACTCCGGGACAGGGGGCTACAGATACGCAGTATTTT
>TRBV6-1|.|TRBJ2-2|medium-sized
CASSERVRAGELFF
TGTGCCAGCAGTGAGAGGGTTCGCGCCGGGGAGCTGTTTTTT
>TRBV28|.|TRBJ1-5|.
CASSLVAGGGNQPQHF
TGTGCCAGCAGTTTAGTGGCGGGGGGAGGCAATCAGCCCCAGCATTTT
>TRBV5-4|.|TRBJ1-2|.
CASSSRQGNYGYTF
TGTGCCAGCAGCTCTCGGCAGGGTAACTATGGCTACACCTTC
>TRBV7-9|TRBD2|TRBJ2-1|.
CASSELAGSGNEQFF
TGTGCCAGCAGCGAACTAGCGGGGTCGGGCAATGAGCAGTTCTTC
>TRBV27|TRBD1|TRBJ2-2|.
CASRTDRDTGELFF
TGTGCCAGCAGGACGGACAGGGATACCGGGGAGCTGTTTTTT
>TRBV4-1|.|TRBJ1-1|.
CASSQPGRTNTEAFF
TGCGCCAGCAGCCAACCCGGACGGACTAACACTGAAGCTTTCTTT
>TRBV27|.|TRBJ1-5|once
CASSRGGSNQPQHF
TGTGCCAGCAGCCGGGGGGGAAGCAATCAGCCCCAGCATTTT
>TRBV29-1|.|TRBJ2-3|few
CSATGQEYTDTQYF
TGCAGCGCAACGGGACAAGAGTATACAGATACGCAGTATTTT
>TRBV4-2|.|TRBJ2-7|.
CASSQDNSDTTYEQYF
TGTGCCAGCAGCCAAGATAATTCGGACACTACCTACGAGCAGTACTTC
>TRBV30|.|TRBJ2-6|.
CAWSGDTPHLSGANVLTF
TGTGCCTGGAGTGGGGACACTCCCCATCTCTCTGGGGCCAACGTCCTGACTTTC